What follows are 21 T cell receptor beta chains derived from one specimen sequenced in a study of radiotherapy plus CTLA-4 blockade in lung cancer. TCRdb keeps only in-frame clones here, not all; method: immunoSEQ multiplex PCR. Found here are tens of thousands of clones, 70% to 90% of them singletons; the top ten hold over 15%. The starting material was peripheral blood, obtained from a patient treated with radiotherapy plus ipilimumab. The receptors here all came from a human donor with non-small cell lung cancer that progressed on radiotherapy plus ipilimumab.

The chain has TRBV7-9 and TRBJ1-1; TRBD1 matches 7 bases. V gave up 5 bases and J gave up 1 base; unmatched junction bases: 1. The CDR3 is 13 residues long. Germline loops: CDR1 SEHNR, CDR2 FQNEAQ (reference sequence). The CDR3 DNA reads as TGTGCCAGCAGCCCAGGGGGGAACACTGAAGCTTTCTTT. Amino acid sequence: CASSPGGNTEAFF. The full variable domain, with the rest looked up from reference TRBV7-9 and TRBJ1-1, is DTGVSQNPRHKITKRGQNVTFRCDPISEHNRLYWYRQTLGQGPEFLTYFQNEAQLEKSRLLSDRFSAERPKGSFSTLEIQRTEQGDSAMYLCASSPGGNTEAFFGQGTRLTVV.

This sequence joins TRBV6-4 and TRBJ2-1; 11 positions match TRBD1. This CDR3 contains 15 residues. The germline CDR1 and CDR2 sequences are MRHNA and SNTAGT. V was clipped by 5 bases and J by 4 bases; unmatched bases: 4. For the CDR3, the DNA is TGTGCCAGCAGTCCGGGACAGGGGGTGTACAATGAGCAGTTCTTC. Protein product: CASSPGQGVYNEQFF.

The chain has TRBV7-2 and TRBJ2-1; TRBD1 matches 7 bases. Trimming at V came to 3 bases and at J to 2 bases, leaving 4 bases not matched to a gene. Germline CDR1 reads SGHTA; CDR2 reads FQGNSA. The CDR3 covers 15 residues. This CDR3 is CASSLNRGPYNEQFF. The DNA for the CDR3 is TGTGCCAGCAGCTTGAACAGGGGTCCCTACAATGAGCAGTTCTTC.

This chain links TRBV30 with TRBJ1-2; the D gene is possibly TRBD1 (6 bases). The germline V gene encodes CDR1 GTSNPN and CDR2 SVGIG (reference sequence). The CDR3 runs 14 residues. Trimming took 0 bases from V and 7 from J, leaving 15 bases between them. The CDR3 loop reads CAWSVLGGQGGYTF. The CDR3 DNA reads TGTGCCTGGAGTGTACTTGGGGGGCAAGGTGGCTACACCTTC.

The CDR3 DNA is TGTGCCAGCAGTTGGGGCAGGGGGTTTACAGATACGCAGTATTTT. Its protein is CASSWGRGFTDTQYF. J is TRBJ2-3 and V is TRBV7-9; TRBD1 matches at 7 bases. Germline-derived CDR1 and CDR2 are SEHNR and FQNEAQ (reference sequence). The V and J ends lost 6 bases and 3 bases, in that order; junction bases with no gene match: 9. The CDR3 length is 15 residues.

The chain links TRBV11-2 to TRBJ2-7, with D unclear. This CDR3 is 12 amino acids long. The V gene's germline CDR1 is SGHAT and CDR2 FQNNGV. Trimming cost V 3 bases and J 3 bases, with 6 bases left between them. CDR3 nucleotide sequence: TGTGCCAGCAGCTTCTCCGGCTACGAGCAGTACTTC. This codes for CASSFSGYEQYF.

The rearrangement joins TRBV4-1 to TRBJ2-1; weak D call: TRBD2 (6 bases). CDR3 length equals 21 residues. Germline CDR1 reads MGHRA; CDR2 reads YSYEKL. Trimming took off 0 bases at V and 3 bases at J, with 27 bases between the two ends. This CDR3 is CASSQDLLSSGRGGLYNEQFF. The CDR3 DNA follows: TGCGCCAGCAGCCAAGATCTCCTGTCGTCGGGTCGGGGAGGACTCTACAATGAGCAGTTCTTC.

The V call is TRBV7-2, the J call TRBJ2-3, with 13 positions matching TRBD2. Per germline, CDR1 SGHTA and CDR2 FQGNSA. J gave up 6 bases and V 4 bases, and 7 bases lay outside the gene matches. This CDR3 region has 16 residues. CDR3 in DNA: TGTGCCAGCAGCTCCCGGACTAGCGGGAGTGTGGATACGCAGTATTTT. It yields the protein CASSSRTSGSVDTQYF.

This clone was detected a few times. The rearrangement joins TRBV4-3 to TRBJ2-1; 8 positions agree with TRBD2. The CDR3 is 17 residues long. Germline assignment: CDR1 LGHNA and CDR2 YSLEER. V gave up 1 base and J gave up 4 bases; unmatched junction bases: 9. CDR3 amino acids: CASSQAGRGGKYNEQFF. In DNA, the CDR3 is TGCGCCAGCAGCCAAGCTGGTCGGGGGGGCAAGTACAATGAGCAGTTCTTC.

The chain links TRBV5-1 to TRBJ2-1; 7 bases line up with TRBD2. From germline, CDR1 is SGHRS and CDR2 YFSETQ. The CDR3 length is 18 residues. With V trimmed by 0 bases and J by 0 bases, 9 bases remained unmatched. The CDR3 DNA reads TGCGCCAGCAGCTTGGTCGCTAGCGGTTATAGCTCCTACAATGAGCAGTTCTTC. Translating gives CASSLVASGYSSYNEQFF.

In this sample, this clone turned up a few times. The rearrangement joins TRBV11-2 to TRBJ1-2; 7 nucleotides line up with TRBD1. After removal of 5 bases from V and 10 bases from J, the junction contained 10 bases not matched to a gene. The CDR3 runs to 13 residues. Germline-derived CDR1 and CDR2 are SGHAT and FQNNGV. In DNA form, the CDR3 reads TGTGCCAGCAGCCAGGGGGGGAAGCAATTCTACACCTTC. It translates to CASSQGGKQFYTF.

The chain joins TRBV6-1 to TRBJ2-7; D ambiguous. The V and J ends lost 0 bases and 3 bases respectively, with 9 bases between them. There are 14 residues in the CDR3. The germline V gene encodes CDR1 MNHNS and CDR2 SASEGT. The CDR3 bases are TGTGCCAGCAGTGAAGCAGGGCTACTCTACGAGCAGTACTTC. It encodes CASSEAGLLYEQYF.

This clone was observed a handful of times. V and J are TRBV14 and TRBJ2-7; TRBD2 aligns across 9 bases. The CDR3 has 12 residues. The germline gives CDR1 SGHDN, CDR2 FVKESK. J gave up 6 bases and V 4 bases, and 1 base lay outside the gene matches. The DNA of the CDR3 is TGTGCCAGCAGCCTAGCGGGAGTCGAGCAGTACTTC. Its translation: CASSLAGVEQYF.

This clone was detected many times. The chain recombines TRBV6-5 with TRBJ1-2; D unresolved. CDR3 length: 12 amino acids. The germline gives CDR1 MNHEY, CDR2 SVGAGI. V was pared by 10 bases and J by 0 bases, with 9 bases between. The CDR3 is CAIKGSNYGYTF. Here the CDR3 DNA reads TGTGCCATCAAAGGTTCTAACTATGGCTACACCTTC.

This clone was seen a single time. This sequence joins TRBV4-3 and TRBJ1-2; the D gene is possibly TRBD1 (6 bases). The V gene's germline CDR1 is LGHNA and CDR2 YSLEER. The CDR3 totals 15 residues. The V end lost 5 bases, the J end lost 6 bases, and 19 bases lay between the germline ends. The CDR3 region has the DNA TGCGCCAGCAGCGCGAGGGGGGGCGCTGAAAATGGCTACACCTTC. It encodes CASSARGGAENGYTF.

CDR3: CASSRDPGGNQPQHF. DNA of the CDR3: TGTGCCAGCAGCCGAGACCCTGGAGGAAATCAGCCCCAGCATTTT. The rearrangement links TRBV7-2 to TRBJ1-5; no reliable D call. V lost 5 bases to trimming and J lost 4 bases, with 15 bases between them. This CDR3 is built from 15 residues. Germline V lookup: CDR1 SGHTA, CDR2 FQGNSA. The entire variable domain, with the rest obtained from reference TRBV7-2 and TRBJ1-5, is as follows: GAGVSQSPSNKVTEKGKDVELRCDPISGHTALYWYRQSLGQGLEFLIYFQGNSAPDKSGLPSDRFSAERTGGSVSTLTIQRTQQEDSAVYLCASSRDPGGNQPQHFGDGTRLSIL.

The rearrangement links TRBV4-3 to TRBJ2-3; TRBD2 aligns across 7 bases. The CDR3 contains 14 residues. V lost 3 bases to trimming and J lost 6 bases; unmatched junction nucleotides: 6. Looked up from germline, CDR1 is LGHNA and CDR2 is YSLEER. The CDR3 DNA reads as TGCGCCAGCAGCCAGGGGGGAGGGTGGGATACGCAGTATTTT. Amino acid sequence: CASSQGGGWDTQYF.

The CDR3 coding sequence is TGTGCCACCAGCAGAGGCGGGACTAGCGGACTGGAGACCCAGTACTTC. Residues: CATSRGGTSGLETQYF. The genes are TRBV15 and TRBJ2-5; TRBD2 matches 11 bases. Per germline, CDR1 LNHNV and CDR2 YYDKDF (reference sequence). Trimming cost V 1 base and J 5 bases; bases outside gene matches: 6. The CDR3 contains 16 residues.

This clone was observed once. The rearrangement links TRBV6-5 to TRBJ1-2; 8 positions match TRBD1. V shed 3 bases, J shed 4 bases, and the junction held 7 bases outside the gene matches. Germline V gene lookup returns CDR1 MNHEY and CDR2 SVGAGI. This CDR3 has 15 amino acids. The CDR3 DNA is TGTGCCAGCAGTTATTCCGGGACAGGTTCCTATGGCTACACCTTC. Residues: CASSYSGTGSYGYTF.

V gene TRBV5-1 combines with J gene TRBJ2-3; perhaps TRBD2 as D (5 bases). Germline CDR1 is SGHRS and CDR2 is YFSETQ. The CDR3 has 16 amino acids. The V and J ends lost 3 bases and 3 bases respectively, with 17 bases between them. The CDR3 DNA reads as TGCGCCAGCAGCTCGGGTTCCCCTACGGGGACAGATACGCAGTATTTT. Translated: CASSSGSPTGTDTQYF. The complete variable domain, with remaining parts taken from reference TRBV5-1 and TRBJ2-3, reads KAGVTQTPRYLIKTRGQQVTLSCSPISGHRSVSWYQQTPGQGLQFLFEYFSETQRNKGNFPGRFSGRQFSNSRSEMNVSTLELGDSALYLCASSSGSPTGTDTQYFGPGTRLTVL.

The chain combines TRBV18 with TRBJ2-5, with unresolved D. Germline V CDR1 and CDR2: KGHSH, LQKENI. Trimming took 0 bases from V and 5 from J, leaving 7 bases between them. The CDR3 sequence is 13 residues long. The CDR3 reads CASSPPPEETQYF. The CDR3 coding sequence is TGTGCCAGCTCACCACCGCCGGAGGAGACCCAGTACTTC.